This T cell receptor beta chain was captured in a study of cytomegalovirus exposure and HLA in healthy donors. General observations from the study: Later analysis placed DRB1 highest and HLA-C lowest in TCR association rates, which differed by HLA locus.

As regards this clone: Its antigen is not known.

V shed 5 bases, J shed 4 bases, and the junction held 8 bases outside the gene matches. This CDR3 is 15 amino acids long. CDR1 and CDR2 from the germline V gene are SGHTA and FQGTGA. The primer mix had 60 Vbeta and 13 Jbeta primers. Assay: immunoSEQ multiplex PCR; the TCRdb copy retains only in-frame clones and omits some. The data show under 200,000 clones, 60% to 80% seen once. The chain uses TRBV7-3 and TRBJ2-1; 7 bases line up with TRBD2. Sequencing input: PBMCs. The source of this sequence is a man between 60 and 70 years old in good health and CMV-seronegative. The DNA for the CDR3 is TGTGCCAGCAGCCCAAGCGGGATTAGGTACAATGAGCAGTTCTTC. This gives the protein CASSPSGIRYNEQFF.